This record covers a single T cell receptor (beta chain). What this receptor recognizes is not known. The record has no base qualities; no much larger clone is one base away. The CDR3 covers 14 residues, taking in both the cysteine and the phenylalanine. This entry keeps only the CDR3 DNA: 42 bases, framed from base 1. Clipping removes 6 bases from V and 12 bases from J, with 11 as the unmatched junction base count. The data were taken from a study of T cell responses to AZD1222 COVID-19 vaccine (dated by TCRdb to the early 2020s). Context from the whole study: AZD1222 recipients given second doses at about 4 weeks or at about 12 weeks were pooled, since spike-specific TCR depth and breadth were not found to differ between the two schedules. TCR sequencing was performed for 230 to 250 trial participants, of whom roughly 200 were given two doses of AZD1222 and around 25 were given two doses of MenACWY control vaccine. Trial participants were enrolled into age subgroups of 18-55, 56-69 and 70-plus years, which contained 148, 28 and 57 TCR-sequenced participants, respectively.

The sample's time point label, in plain terms: baseline before first vaccination. Vaccinee samples were obtained from the UK trials COV001 and COV002, which included a single-blind randomized controlled phase 2/3 trial of AZD1222 (ChAdOx1 nCoV-19) in healthy adults. Trial participant PBMC samples were collected at day 0 and day 28 after the second dose for TCRbeta chain sequencing. The CDR3 regions of human TCRbeta chains were analyzed by immunosequencing. Regarding the original processing steps: TCRs in the repertoires were matched against a reference library of SARS-CoV-2-specific TCRs that had been generated with the MIRA antigen-specificity platform. Breadth was defined as the fraction of unique TCRs that were SARS-CoV-2-associated. Depth was defined as the fraction of total T cells that were SARS-CoV-2-associated. Using the MIRA data, each spike-specific TCR was assigned both to the spike region to which the TCR was reactive and to a CD4 or CD8 class. Log10-transformed breadth and depth values were compared by one-way ANOVA with Sidak's multiple comparisons tests. Imported from immuneACCESS, the table was reduced by TCRdb to in-frame sequences with V and J called. These copies leave out some clones; in studies compared against another copy, an unresolved V gene accounts for under half, and the cause of the remainder is not known. Clone size and V and J calls were adopted from that table, with D and trimming inferred from the DNA. This sample gives about 130,000 clones in total; roughly 88% of them show up just once. 4.5% to 6% of the sample is held by the ten biggest clonotypes.

Summary of the overall study and its limitations: Conclusions about previously exposed vaccinees are limited, since just five to seven AZD1222 recipients were seropositive for SARS-CoV-2 at baseline. The 56-69-year group was small, and its depth increase did not reach significance, likely because of low power. CD4 TCRs associated with the vaccine covered the entire spike protein, and the dominant responses were in regions 160-218 and 743-854. Because no samples from the day 14 peak response were available, repertoires could be characterized only after the peak T cell response. Spike-specific TCR breadth and depth rose significantly after two AZD1222 doses compared with day 0 and with MenACWY recipients. Participants were mostly white British and included more females than males, and it was suggested by the authors that clonal diversity may have been underestimated. Reportedly, almost half of the unique spike-specific TCRs recognized epitopes lying outside the regions that are mutated in the B.1.351 and B.1.1.7 variants.

The chain employs TRBV23-1 and TRBJ2-1; 10 bases in the middle match TRBD2. TRBV23-1 belongs to the ORF category, with a function that is uncertain. The starting material was peripheral blood, obtained on day 0 of AZD1222 vaccination. The sequence was collected from an adult in good health. The DNA sequence follows: TGCGCCAGCAGCCCCGTTGAGCGGGGGGGCGGGCAGTTCTTC. This sequence encodes CASSPVERGGGQFF.